These 9 T cell receptor beta chains share one sample of origin, sequenced in a study of PD-1 blockade in classical Hodgkin lymphoma. Sequencing was performed with immunoSEQ multiplex PCR; in TCRdb, only in-frame clones are kept and a portion is missing. Among about 94,000 clones listed, 75% to 90% were seen once. Following autologous stem cell transplantation, relapse occurred in every patient, and exposure to brentuximab vedotin varied. The source was peripheral blood mononuclear cells (PBMCs), collected before the second cycle of nivolumab. All receptors derive from a human donor with classical Hodgkin lymphoma.

This clone came up once. CDR3 protein: CASAGENQPQHF. CDR3 DNA sequence: TGTGCCAGTGCGGGCGAGAATCAGCCCCAGCATTTT. The rearrangement uses TRBV7-9 and TRBJ1-5; no definite D call. The V end lost 9 bases, the J end lost 4 bases, and 10 bases lay between the germline ends. The CDR3 has 12 amino acids. Per the germline V gene, CDR1 is SEHNR and CDR2 is FQNEAQ (reference sequence).

The V gene is TRBV7-6, the J gene TRBJ2-7; 11 nucleotides match TRBD2. V shed 4 bases and J 2 bases; nucleotides not matched to a gene: 13. Germline CDR1 SGHVS, CDR2 FNYEAQ. The CDR3 has 18 residues. This chain's CDR3 is CASSYLPGTSGSTYEQYF. In nucleotides, the CDR3 is TGTGCCAGCAGCTATCTCCCCGGGACTAGCGGTTCCACCTACGAGCAGTACTTC.

The chain employs TRBV12-5 and TRBJ1-1; D is uncertain. The V gene lost 4 bases and the J gene lost 1 base, with 13 bases spanning the gap. The CDR3 is 15 residues long. Germline V gene sequence: CDR1 LGHNT, CDR2 FRNRAP. CDR3 sequence: CASGSMTRANTEAFF. The DNA of the CDR3 is TGTGCTAGTGGTTCAATGACAAGGGCGAACACTGAAGCTTTCTTT.

This chain connects TRBV5-4 to TRBJ2-7; tentative D call: TRBD1 (6 bases). This CDR3 comprises 16 residues. Trimming took 3 bases from V and 2 from J, leaving 18 bases between them. Germline values: CDR1 SGHNT, CDR2 YYREEE (reference sequence). CDR3 DNA sequence: TGTGCCAGCAGCTCAACTACAGGGTCGGCTGCCTACGAGCAGTACTTC. It codes for CASSSTTGSAAYEQYF.

The gene calls are TRBV29-1 and TRBJ2-7; D uncertain. CDR3 length: 11 residues. Germline lookup yields CDR1 SQVTM and CDR2 ANQGSEA. Trimming shortened V by 0 bases and J by 7 bases, and 7 bases separated the two germline ends. CDR3: CSVEDVGEQYF. The CDR3 DNA sequence: TGCAGCGTTGAAGATGTTGGGGAGCAGTACTTC.

V is TRBV6-5 and J is TRBJ1-1; no definite D call. CDR3 length: 14 amino acids. Trimming pared 7 bases from V and 9 bases from J, leaving 21 bases between. CDR1 and CDR2 (germline): MNHEY, SVGAGI. The CDR3 here is CASTPGVGGTKAFF. The CDR3 DNA reads as TGTGCCAGCACCCCTGGCGTTGGAGGCACAAAAGCTTTCTTT.

The genes are TRBV27 and TRBJ1-5; no firm D call. With 5 bases removed from V and 2 bases from J, the gap between germline ends came to 7 bases. This CDR3 is built from 13 residues. CDR1 and CDR2 (germline): MNHEY, SMNVEV (reference sequence). Written as DNA, the CDR3 is TGTGCCAGCAGTGCTGTCGGCAATCAGCCCCAGCATTTT. Protein sequence: CASSAVGNQPQHF.

In its sample, this clone was seen a few times. CDR3 sequence: CASIRSGVPTDTQYF. CDR3 sequence (DNA): TGTGCCAGCATCCGGTCCGGGGTTCCCACAGATACGCAGTATTTT. This sequence joins TRBV6-1 and TRBJ2-3, with a tentative D call TRBD2 (5 bases). The ends were cut back, 7 bases at V and 2 bases at J, with 16 bases in the middle. CDR1 MNHNS and CDR2 SASEGT come from the germline V gene. The CDR3 is 15 residues long.

This clone was seen once. V gene TRBV13 combines with J gene TRBJ2-7; 7 bases align to TRBD1. This CDR3 region has 14 residues. Germline assignment: CDR1 PRHDT and CDR2 FYEKMQ (reference sequence). J lost 4 bases, V lost 5 bases, and 8 bases had no gene match. The CDR3 sequence: CASSGQDISYEQYF. The CDR3 region has the DNA TGTGCCAGCAGCGGACAGGATATCAGTTACGAGCAGTACTTC. Full variable domain (missing parts from reference TRBV13 and TRBJ2-7): AAGVIQSPRHLIKEKRETATLKCYPIPRHDTVYWYQQGPGQDPQFLISFYEKMQSDKGSIPDRFSAQQFSDYHSELNMSSLELGDSALYFCASSGQDISYEQYFGPGTRLTVT.